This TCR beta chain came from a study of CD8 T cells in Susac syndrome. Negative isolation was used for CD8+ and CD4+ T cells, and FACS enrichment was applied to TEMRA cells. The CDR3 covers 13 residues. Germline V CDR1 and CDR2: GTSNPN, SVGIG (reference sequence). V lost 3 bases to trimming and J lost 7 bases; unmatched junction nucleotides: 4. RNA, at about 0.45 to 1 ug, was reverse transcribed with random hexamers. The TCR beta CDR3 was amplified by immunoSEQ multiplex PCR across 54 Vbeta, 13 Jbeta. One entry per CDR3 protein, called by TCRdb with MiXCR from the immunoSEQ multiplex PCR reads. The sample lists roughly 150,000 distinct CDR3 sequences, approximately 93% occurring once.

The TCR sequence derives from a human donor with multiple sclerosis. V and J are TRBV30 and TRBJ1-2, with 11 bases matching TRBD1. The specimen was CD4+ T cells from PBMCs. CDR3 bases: TGTGCCTGGAGAGGGACAGGGGGTACTGGCTACACCTTC. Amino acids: CAWRGTGGTGYTF. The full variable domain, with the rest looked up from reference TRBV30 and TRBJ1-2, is SQTIHQWPATLVQPVGSPLSLECTVEGTSNPNLYWYRQAAGRGLQLLFYSVGIGQISSEVPQNLSASRPQDRQFILSSKKLLLSDSGFYLCAWRGTGGTGYTFGSGTRLTVV.